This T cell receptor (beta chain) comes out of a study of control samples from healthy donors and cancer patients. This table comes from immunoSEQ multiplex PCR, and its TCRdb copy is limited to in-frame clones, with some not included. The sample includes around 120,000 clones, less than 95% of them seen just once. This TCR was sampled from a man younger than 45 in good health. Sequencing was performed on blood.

In DNA, the CDR3 is TGTGCCTGGTGGCCGGGCAGGGACACTGAAGCTTTCTTT. Protein sequence: CAWWPGRDTEAFF. This chain links TRBV30 with TRBJ1-1; a weak D match, TRBD1 (5 bases). V was clipped by 5 bases and J by 3 bases, with 13 bases between them. The CDR3 has 13 residues. Germline V gene lookup returns CDR1 GTSNPN and CDR2 SVGIG (reference sequence).